The rows below give T cell receptor beta chains drawn from one sample of a study of T-cell memory formation after mild COVID-19. Via MiXCR, TCRdb re-called the 5' RACE reads, giving one row per CDR3 protein. This table holds around 320,000 distinct CDR3 sequences, over 25% found once. Sequencing used PBMCs or a T cell subset sorted from them (not recorded which). The receptors here all came from an adult woman who had mild COVID-19 (a few samples of this study predate the infection). Cell type and time point are not known. CDR3s include the opening cysteine and the closing phenylalanine or tryptophan. The D gene is left open where the match is weak. Clone size is not always given. Where it is, it says once, few, many or a class for expanded clones.

.,TRBV11-2,TRBJ2-6,.,CASRCTGCGDSGANVLTF,TGTGCCAGCAGGTGTACAGGGTGTGGCGACTCTGGGGCCAACGTCCTGACTTTC
.,TRBV12-3/TRBV12-4,TRBJ1-4,.,CASSRELDEKLFF,TGTGCCAGCAGTAGAGAGTTGGATGAAAAACTGTTTTTT
.,TRBV24-1,TRBJ2-5,.,CATSDWAGTQYF,TGTGCCACCAGTGATTGGGCGGGGACCCAGTACTTC
.,TRBV4-3,TRBJ2-7,.,CASRWREGYDEQYF,TGCGCCAGCAGATGGAGAGAGGGGTACGACGAGCAGTACTTC
.,TRBV30,TRBJ1-6,.,CAWSGAVFSYNSPLHF,TGTGCCTGGAGTGGGGCGGTGTTCTCCTATAATTCACCCCTCCACTTT
.,TRBV7-9,TRBJ2-7,.,CASSPDSDGHEQYF,TGTGCCAGCAGCCCGGACTCCGACGGCCACGAGCAGTACTTC
few,TRBV5-5,TRBJ2-7,.,CASSLGDWDEQYF,TGTGCCAGCAGCTTGGGCGATTGGGACGAGCAGTACTTC
.,TRBV27,TRBJ2-2,.,CASSFRQGRGTNTGELFF,TGTGCCAGCAGTTTTAGGCAGGGAAGAGGGACGAACACCGGGGAGCTGTTTTTT
few,TRBV4-1,TRBJ1-6,.,CASSQDLLWQRNSPLHF,TGCGCCAGCAGCCAAGATTTATTATGGCAGCGGAATTCACCCCTCCACTTT
.,TRBV20-1,TRBJ2-2,.,CSARTGSTGELFF,TGCAGTGCTCGCACAGGTTCCACCGGGGAGCTGTTTTTT
many,TRBV5-1,TRBJ2-2,TRBD2,CASSAGLAGARNTGELFF,TGCGCCAGCAGCGCGGGACTAGCGGGGGCCCGAAACACCGGGGAGCTGTTTTTT
.,TRBV3-1,TRBJ1-2,.,CASSQLGASGYTF,TGTGCCAGCAGCCAATTGGGGGCCAGCGGCTACACCTTC
.,TRBV7-3,TRBJ2-6,.,CASSFGKSSGANVLTF,TGTGCCAGCAGCTTCGGAAAGAGCTCTGGGGCCAACGTCCTGACTTTC
few,TRBV4-1,TRBJ2-7,.,CASSQVGTSYEQYF,TGCGCCAGCAGCCAAGTTGGGACCTCCTACGAGCAGTACTTC
.,TRBV18,TRBJ1-1,TRBD1,CASSLGTGNAAFF,TGTGCCAGCTCACTTGGGACAGGGAACGCAGCTTTCTTT
.,TRBV20-1,TRBJ2-2,TRBD2,CSARSLELAGAGELFF,TGCAGTGCTAGATCTCTGGAGCTAGCGGGGGCGGGGGAGCTGTTTTTT
.,TRBV20-1,TRBJ2-4,TRBD2,CSARDRGTSGSVF,TGCAGTGCTAGAGATCGGGGGACTAGCGGGAGTGTATTC
few,TRBV20-1,TRBJ2-3,TRBD2,CSASQWTSGTTDTQYF,TGCAGTGCTAGCCAATGGACTAGCGGGACCACAGATACGCAGTATTTT
.,TRBV6-5,TRBJ1-5,TRBD1,CASSRTGGSQPQHF,TGTGCCAGCAGCCGGACAGGGGGCAGCCAGCCCCAGCATTTT
.,TRBV20-1,TRBJ1-1,.,CSATPGTPNTEAFF,TGCAGTGCTACACCCGGGACACCGAACACTGAAGCTTTCTTT
.,TRBV5-6,TRBJ2-3,.,CASSLDRTSTDTQYF,TGTGCCAGCAGCTTGGACAGGACTAGCACAGATACGCAGTATTTT
many,TRBV30,TRBJ2-7,.,CAWRQQSGHSYEQYF,TGTGCCTGGAGACAACAGAGCGGGCACTCCTACGAGCAGTACTTC
.,TRBV3-1,TRBJ2-5,TRBD2,CASSRRASGGAYETQYF,TGTGCCAGCAGCCGCCGCGCTAGCGGGGGGGCCTATGAGACCCAGTACTTC
few,TRBV5-1,TRBJ2-1,.,CASSLESSYNEQFF,TGCGCCAGCAGCTTGGAATCCTCCTACAATGAGCAGTTCTTC
.,TRBV7-9,TRBJ1-1,.,CASSTPAGHQIRNTEAFF,TGTGCCAGCAGCACCCCAGCGGGACACCAAATCCGGAACACTGAAGCTTTCTTT
.,TRBV5-5,TRBJ2-2,.,CASSLDGLNTGELFF,TGTGCCAGCAGCTTGGACGGCTTGAACACCGGGGAGCTGTTTTTT
few,TRBV7-6,TRBJ2-1,.,CASSLGEGLEQFF,TGTGCCAGCAGCTTAGGGGAAGGTCTCGAGCAGTTCTTC
.,TRBV2,TRBJ1-1,.,CASRVVPTAMTNTEAFF,TGTGCCAGCAGGGTCGTCCCAACGGCGATGACGAACACTGAAGCTTTCTTT
.,TRBV9,TRBJ2-1,.,CASSATRGVPYNEQFF,TGTGCCAGCAGCGCGACGAGAGGGGTTCCCTACAATGAGCAGTTCTTC
.,TRBV24-1,TRBJ2-1,TRBD1,CATSDGQGGISEQFF,TGTGCCACCAGTGACGGACAGGGGGGAATTAGTGAGCAGTTCTTC
.,TRBV29-1,TRBJ2-1,.,CSVEGGREGNEQFF,TGCAGCGTTGAAGGTGGCCGGGAAGGCAATGAGCAGTTCTTC
.,TRBV7-2,TRBJ2-7,.,CASSLIRDTYEQYF,TGTGCCAGCAGCTTGATCCGGGACACCTACGAGCAGTACTTC
.,TRBV11-2,TRBJ2-7,.,CASSLGRGQLTYEQYF,TGTGCCAGCAGCTTAGGGAGGGGACAGTTGACCTACGAGCAGTACTTC
.,TRBV25-1,TRBJ2-5,.,CASSDMPGTQYF,TGTGCCAGCAGCGATATGCCGGGGACCCAGTACTTC
few,TRBV2,TRBJ2-5,.,CASRGQGGQETQYF,TGTGCCAGCAGAGGCCAGGGGGGGCAAGAGACCCAGTACTTC
.,TRBV24-1,TRBJ2-3,.,CATSPLGDTDTQYF,TGTGCCACCAGTCCCCTAGGAGACACAGATACGCAGTATTTT
.,TRBV14,TRBJ2-7,TRBD1,CASSRETDRVYEQYF,TGTGCCAGCAGCCGAGAGACCGACAGGGTCTACGAGCAGTACTTC
.,TRBV28,TRBJ2-2,.,CASRSLLKSNTGELFF,TGTGCCAGCCGTTCTTTGCTAAAGTCGAACACCGGGGAGCTGTTTTTT
.,TRBV10-3,TRBJ2-3,TRBD1,CAISENPGQGDTQYF,TGTGCCATCAGTGAGAACCCGGGACAGGGAGATACGCAGTATTTT
few,TRBV3-1,TRBJ2-1,.,CASSQDKRNEQFF,TGTGCCAGCAGCCAAGATAAGAGGAATGAGCAGTTCTTC
.,TRBV7-8,TRBJ2-7,.,CASSVNVQVSYEQYF,TGTGCCAGCAGCGTAAATGTACAGGTCTCCTACGAGCAGTACTTC
.,TRBV7-3,TRBJ1-1,TRBD1,CASSPGQGEHFF,TGTGCCAGCAGCCCCGGACAGGGTGAGCATTTCTTT
.,TRBV6-2/TRBV6-3,TRBJ2-5,TRBD2,CASSSGLAGVWETQYF,TGTGCCAGCAGTTCGGGACTAGCGGGAGTATGGGAGACCCAGTACTTC
.,TRBV12-3/TRBV12-4,TRBJ1-5,.,CASSPQSYSNQPQHF,TGTGCCAGCAGCCCCCAGTCGTATAGCAATCAGCCCCAGCATTTT
.,TRBV14,TRBJ1-2,.,CASSQSNYGYTF,TGTGCCAGCAGCCAATCCAATTATGGCTACACCTTC
.,TRBV7-2,TRBJ1-5,.,CASSVRHGQPQHF,TGTGCCAGCAGTGTGCGACATGGTCAGCCCCAGCATTTT
.,TRBV12-3/TRBV12-4,TRBJ2-3,.,CASSLEDRNTQYF,TGTGCCAGCAGTTTAGAGGATAGAAATACGCAGTATTTT